These T cell receptor beta chains were read from a single sample in a study of neoadjuvant anti-PD-1 for oral cavity cancer. TCRdb's copy holds only in-frame clones and misses some; the assay was immunoSEQ multiplex PCR. The sample lists about 80,000 clones, 84% occurring once. The source material was PBMCs, sampled before nivolumab (anti-PD-1) treatment. The origin of the receptors is a person between 40 and 79 years old with oral cavity squamous cell carcinoma. The CDR3 runs from the conserved cysteine through the conserved F or W. D genes are given only for firm matches. Not all rows give a size; the values are once, few, many and, for expanded clones, a class.

>NA|TRBJ2-5|TRBV11-2|TRBD2
TGTGCCAGCGACGGGGGGGAGACCCAGTACTTC
CASDGGETQYF
>NA|TRBJ2-1|TRBV30|NA
TGTGCCTGGAGTGTACGTGAGCAGTTCTTC
CAWSVREQFF
>NA|TRBJ2-1|TRBV7-3|NA
TGTGCCAGCAGCTTAACCCCCGCAGGCCCGGGTAATGAGCAGTTCTTC
CASSLTPAGPGNEQFF
>NA|TRBJ2-3|TRBV30|TRBD2
TGTGCCTGGAGTCCTCTAACTAGCGGGAGCTACACAGATACGCAGTATTTT
CAWSPLTSGSYTDTQYF
>NA|TRBJ2-3|TRBV15|NA
TGTGCCACCAGCAGAGATCCGACTCAGCGCACAGATACGCAGTATTTT
CATSRDPTQRTDTQYF
>NA|TRBJ2-3|TRBV5-1|NA
TGCGCCAGCAGCTTGGAGACAAGCACAGATACGCAGTATTTT
CASSLETSTDTQYF
>NA|TRBJ2-7|TRBV29-1|NA
TGCAGCACCCTCGACGGCACCTCCTACGAGCAGTACTTC
CSTLDGTSYEQYF
>NA|TRBJ1-1|TRBV11-1|TRBD1
TGTGCCAGCAGCTCTCAGGGGGCTAAGATGAACACTGAAGCTTTCTTT
CASSSQGAKMNTEAFF
>NA|TRBJ1-2|TRBV7-2|NA
TGTGCCACCAACGCTGGGGATTTCTATGGCTACACCTTC
CATNAGDFYGYTF
>few|TRBJ1-5|TRBV11-2|TRBD1
TGTGCCAGCAGCTTAGGGACAGGGGTCAATCAGCCCCAGCATTTT
CASSLGTGVNQPQHF
>NA|TRBJ1-1|TRBV9|NA
TGTGCCAGCAGCGCATCGTCCGACAGTCGAGCTTTCTTT
CASSASSDSRAFF
>few|TRBJ1-4|TRBV11-2|NA
TGTGCCAGCAGCTTAGTAATAAATGAAAAACTGTTTTTT
CASSLVINEKLFF
>NA|TRBJ2-3|TRBV30|TRBD2
TGTGCCTGGAGTGGGACTAGAGGATCTACGCAGTATTTT
CAWSGTRGSTQYF
>NA|TRBJ2-5|TRBV29-1|TRBD1
TGCAGCGCTACTCGGACAGGCCAATTGGGGACCCAGTACTTC
CSATRTGQLGTQYF
>NA|TRBJ2-1|TRBV5-1|TRBD2
TGCGCCAGCAGCGGGGGACTAGCAGTCGACAATGAGCAGTTCTTC
CASSGGLAVDNEQFF
>NA|TRBJ2-5|TRBV28|NA
TGTGCCAGCAGTTCCTTCCATGACATGGAAGAGACCCAGTACTTC
CASSSFHDMEETQYF
>NA|TRBJ2-5|TRBV5-8|NA
TGTGCCAGCAGCCTCTCGGGGGCATTTCAAGAGACCCAGTACTTC
CASSLSGAFQETQYF
>NA|TRBJ2-2|TRBV7-9|NA
TGTGCCAGCAGCCCAGGCGAACTCCTGAGCGGGGAGCTGTTTTTT
CASSPGELLSGELFF
>NA|TRBJ2-7|TRBV28|NA
TGTGCCAGCAGTTTAAGGGAGCAGTACTTC
CASSLREQYF
>NA|TRBJ1-5|TRBV30|NA
TGTGCCTGGAGTGTGGACAGCAATCAGCCCCAGCATTTT
CAWSVDSNQPQHF
>NA|TRBJ2-5|TRBV29-1|NA
TGCAGCGTCCTTGAATCAGGGGTGGTGACCCAGTACTTC
CSVLESGVVTQYF
>NA|TRBJ1-1|TRBV6-1|NA
TGTGCCAGCAACACGGAAATCACCACGAACACTGAAGCTTTCTTT
CASNTEITTNTEAFF
>NA|TRBJ2-7|TRBV6-6|NA
TGTGCCAGCAGTTACGGCGCTGGGCTAATCTACGAGCAGTACTTC
CASSYGAGLIYEQYF
>NA|TRBJ2-7|TRBV2|NA
TGTGCCAGCGACTCTTCCCTCTTACAGGCCGAGCAGTACTTC
CASDSSLLQAEQYF
>NA|TRBJ2-2|TRBV10-1|NA
TGCGCCTCTCAAGGGGCTGGACACACCGGGGAGCTGTTTTTT
CASQGAGHTGELFF
>NA|TRBJ2-2|TRBV2|NA
TGTGCCAGCCGGGAAACGACATTATCCGGGGAGCTGTTTTTT
CASRETTLSGELFF
>NA|TRBJ2-7|TRBV7-2|NA
TGTGCCAGCAGCCCCGCCTACGAGCAGTACTTC
CASSPAYEQYF
>NA|TRBJ1-1|TRBV5-4|NA
TGTGCCTATATCCGCCAGGACATGAACACTGAAGCTTTCTTT
CAYIRQDMNTEAFF
>NA|TRBJ2-3|TRBV28|NA
TGTGCCAGCAGCCAAGAGGGCACAGATACGCAGTATTTT
CASSQEGTDTQYF
>NA|TRBJ2-2|TRBV11-2|NA
TGTGCCAGCAGCTTAGGGCTAGCTGGGGACAGGGAGCTGTTTTTT
CASSLGLAGDRELFF
>NA|TRBJ2-1|TRBV29-1|TRBD1
TGCAGCGCTATGGGACAGGAGTCAGCAGGCAATGAGCAGTTCTTC
CSAMGQESAGNEQFF
>NA|TRBJ2-7|TRBV6-1|NA
TGTGCCAGCGGACGACCGGTGCCCTCCTACGAGCAGTACTTC
CASGRPVPSYEQYF
>NA|TRBJ2-1|TRBV2|NA
TGTGCCAGCAGTGGGGACTTTCAAGAGCAGTTCTTC
CASSGDFQEQFF
>NA|TRBJ1-1|TRBV6-5|TRBD1
TGTGCCAGCAGTTCTGGACAGGGCACGAACACTGAAGCTTTCTTT
CASSSGQGTNTEAFF
>NA|TRBJ1-2|TRBV11-2|NA
TGTGCCAGCAGGGCAGGCAACTATGGCTACACCTTC
CASRAGNYGYTF
>NA|TRBJ1-4|TRBV13|NA
TGTGCCAGCAGCTTAGGGGGAAAACTGTTTTTT
CASSLGGKLFF
>NA|TRBJ2-5|TRBV7-8|NA
TGTGCCAGCAGGCGGGACAGAGCACAAGAGACCCAGTACTTC
CASRRDRAQETQYF
>once|TRBJ2-3|TRBV19|TRBD1
TGTGCCAGTAGACCTTCGACAGGGCCTCCAGATACGCAGTATTTT
CASRPSTGPPDTQYF